These T cell receptor beta chains were read from a single sample in a study of cytomegalovirus exposure and HLA in healthy donors. The protocol was immunoSEQ multiplex PCR, while the TCRdb copy is restricted to in-frame clones and leaves out a portion. The sample shows about 95,000 clones, 75% to 85% of them seen only once. The sample consisted of PBMCs. The receptors here all came from a woman between 35 and 50 years old in good health and CMV-seronegative. Each CDR3 is given with its conserved first and last residue. The D gene is left open where the match is weak. The listing skips clone size in some rows; elsewhere it reads once, few, many or a size class.

v_call,clone_size,d_call,j_call,cdr3_aa,cdr3_nt
TRBV11-2,NA,NA,TRBJ2-7,CASGIARSSYEQYF,TGTGCCAGCGGTATAGCGCGTAGCTCCTACGAGCAGTACTTC
TRBV29-1,NA,NA,TRBJ2-6,CSVTLRDSGANVLTF,TGCAGCGTAACCCTCAGGGACTCTGGGGCCAACGTCCTGACTTTC
TRBV7-8,NA,NA,TRBJ1-1,CASSLRSEAFF,TGTGCCAGCAGCTTACGAAGCGAAGCTTTCTTT
TRBV27,NA,TRBD1,TRBJ1-3,CASSLSGQGAYTIYF,TGTGCCAGCAGTTTATCGGGGCAGGGGGCTTACACCATATATTTT
TRBV4-3,NA,TRBD1,TRBJ1-1,CASSQENRGNTEAFF,TGCGCCAGCAGCCAAGAGAACAGGGGAAACACTGAAGCTTTCTTT
TRBV19,NA,NA,TRBJ1-6,CASAMSSYNSPLHF,TGTGCCAGTGCGATGAGCTCCTATAATTCACCCCTCCACTTT
TRBV5-1,NA,NA,TRBJ1-4,CASSLPSEKLFF,TGCGCCAGCAGCCTTCCTTCCGAAAAACTGTTTTTT
TRBV5-6,NA,TRBD2,TRBJ2-7,CASSFGTSLSEQYF,TGTGCCAGCAGCTTCGGGACTAGTCTCTCCGAGCAGTACTTC
TRBV7-9,NA,TRBD1,TRBJ1-4,CASSSRPGQNEKLFF,TGTGCCAGCAGCTCCCGACCGGGACAGAATGAAAAACTGTTTTTT
TRBV4-1,once,TRBD1,TRBJ2-3,CASSQRDSSTDTQYF,TGCGCCAGCAGCCAACGGGACAGTAGCACAGATACGCAGTATTTT
TRBV19,NA,NA,TRBJ2-2,CASSIDTGKSAGELFF,TGTGCCAGTAGTATAGATACAGGGAAATCAGCCGGGGAGCTGTTTTTT
TRBV5-4,NA,NA,TRBJ2-1,CASSTGTDRVGGAEQFF,TGTGCCAGCAGTACAGGAACGGACAGGGTGGGAGGGGCTGAGCAGTTCTTC
TRBV5-4,NA,TRBD1,TRBJ1-3,CASSPTGQATGNTIYF,TGTGCCAGCAGCCCGACGGGACAGGCGACTGGAAACACCATATATTTT
TRBV30,NA,TRBD2,TRBJ2-5,CAWSEGLLAGGRETQYF,TGTGCCTGGAGCGAGGGCCTTCTAGCGGGGGGTAGGGAGACCCAGTACTTC
TRBV7-9,NA,NA,TRBJ1-1,CASSLYPEAWTEAFF,TGTGCCAGCAGCTTATACCCGGAGGCGTGGACTGAAGCTTTCTTT
TRBV6-5,NA,TRBD2,TRBJ2-7,CASSYRLAREQYF,TGTGCCAGCAGTTACCGACTAGCCCGCGAGCAGTACTTC
TRBV2,once,TRBD1,TRBJ2-5,CANRDREKETQYF,TGTGCCAACCGGGACAGGGAGAAAGAGACCCAGTACTTC
TRBV12-5,NA,NA,TRBJ1-6,CASKSLGDSPLHF,TGTGCTAGTAAGAGCTTAGGGGATTCACCCCTCCACTTT
TRBV12-5,NA,TRBD1,TRBJ1-3,CASGLGTGTHSGNTIYF,TGTGCTAGTGGTTTGGGGACAGGGACCCACTCTGGAAACACCATATATTTT
TRBV10-3,NA,NA,TRBJ2-2,CAISETPGLAGELFF,TGTGCCATCAGTGAGACACCGGGACTGGCCGGGGAGCTGTTTTTT
TRBV7-9,NA,NA,TRBJ1-2,CASSFDTNYGYTF,TGTGCCAGCAGCTTTGACACTAACTATGGCTACACCTTC
TRBV19,NA,NA,TRBJ1-1,CASSVDGFAEAFF,TGTGCCAGTAGTGTAGACGGGTTTGCTGAAGCTTTCTTT
TRBV5-4,NA,NA,TRBJ1-2,CASRKTNYGYTF,TGTGCCAGCAGGAAGACAAACTATGGCTACACCTTC
TRBV4-2,NA,TRBD1,TRBJ1-2,CASSQEEGTGDSYYGYTF,TGTGCCAGCAGCCAAGAGGAGGGTACAGGGGACTCCTACTATGGCTACACCTTC
TRBV5-6,NA,NA,TRBJ1-2,CASSLNSPNYGYTF,TGTGCCAGCAGCTTGAACAGCCCTAACTATGGCTACACCTTC
TRBV6-6,NA,NA,TRBJ1-6,CASRLTDQNSPLHF,TGTGCCAGCAGACTGACAGACCAGAATTCACCCCTCCACTTT
TRBV5-5,NA,NA,TRBJ1-4,CASSWRGQTEAKLFF,TGTGCCAGCAGCTGGCGGGGGCAGACAGAAGCAAAACTGTTTTTT
TRBV25-1,NA,NA,TRBJ1-1,CASSSGFGTEAFF,TGTGCCAGCTCGTCAGGGTTCGGCACTGAAGCTTTCTTT
TRBV30,once,NA,TRBJ1-2,CAWSGPFALGGGYTF,TGTGCCTGGAGTGGGCCCTTTGCGCTCGGCGGCGGCTACACCTTC
TRBV28,few,TRBD2,TRBJ2-3,CASSSPGGGGTDTQYF,TGTGCCAGCAGCTCACCTGGAGGCGGGGGGACAGATACGCAGTATTTT
TRBV4-3,NA,NA,TRBJ2-7,CASSQIISGYEQYF,TGCGCCAGCAGCCAGATAATCTCCGGCTACGAGCAGTACTTC
TRBV5-1,NA,NA,TRBJ1-1,CASSPGYRDTEAFF,TGCGCCAGCAGCCCAGGGTACAGAGACACTGAAGCTTTCTTT
TRBV5-1,NA,NA,TRBJ1-2,CASSFTSTAWGYTF,TGCGCCAGCAGCTTTACCTCGACAGCTTGGGGCTACACCTTC
TRBV6-1,NA,NA,TRBJ2-1,CASSDWPVNEQFF,TGTGCCAGCAGTGATTGGCCCGTAAATGAGCAGTTCTTC
TRBV7-2,NA,NA,TRBJ2-5,CASSLVLAGETQYF,TGTGCCAGCAGCTTAGTGCTAGCCGGCGAGACCCAGTACTTC
TRBV4-3,NA,NA,TRBJ1-2,CASSQVNRRPADMRYGYTF,TGCGCCAGCAGCCAAGTCAACCGGCGGCCGGCGGACATGCGCTATGGCTACACCTTC